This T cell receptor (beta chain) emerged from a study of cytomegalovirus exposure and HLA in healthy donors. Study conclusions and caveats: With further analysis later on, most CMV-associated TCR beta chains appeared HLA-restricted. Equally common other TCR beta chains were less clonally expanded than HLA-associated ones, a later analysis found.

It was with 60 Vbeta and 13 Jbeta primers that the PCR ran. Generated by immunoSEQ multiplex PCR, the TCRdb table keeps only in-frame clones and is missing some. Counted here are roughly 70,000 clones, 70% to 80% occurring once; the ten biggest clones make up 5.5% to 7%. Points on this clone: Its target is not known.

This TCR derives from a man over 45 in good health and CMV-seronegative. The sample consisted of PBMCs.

CDR3 in amino acids: CASSLAITSQETQYF. In DNA, the CDR3 is TGTGCCAGCAGCTTAGCTATAACCAGCCAAGAGACCCAGTACTTC. J is TRBJ2-5 and V is TRBV7-2; D call uncertain. This CDR3 spans 15 amino acids. The V end was cut by 0 bases, the J end by 1 base, with 9 bases between. From germline, CDR1 is SGHTA and CDR2 FQGNSA.